This TCR beta chain was sequenced in a study of shared clonotypes between healthy human individuals. The trim removed 3 bases at V and 3 bases at J, leaving 3 bases unmatched. This CDR3 has 16 residues. From germline, CDR1 is LNHDA and CDR2 SQIVND (reference sequence). On this clone: Antigen: not known.

Findings of the study overall: Clonotype sharing among donors likely depends on sequencing depth.

Some clones are missing from TCRdb's copy, which holds only in-frame ones; the method was immunoSEQ multiplex PCR. The table records some 490,000 clones, about 85% of them present only once. V is TRBV19 and J is TRBJ1-4, with TRBD1 matching over 11 bases. The clonotype comes from a middle-aged woman in good health. Some clones in this sample may be carry-over from other donors' samples. The sequencing sample was made of PBMCs. CDR3 in DNA: TGTGCCAGTAGTATGGACAGGGGGCGAGCTAATGAAAAACTGTTTTTT. It specifies CASSMDRGRANEKLFF.